This T cell receptor (beta chain) was identified in a study of CD8+ T cells in alopecia areata. Study in general: Recipient mice, roughly 7-10-week-old female C3H/HeJ animals, received skin from approximately 6-12-month-old C3H/HeJ graft donors with spontaneous alopecia. Study outcomes and limitations: Patients showed less clear TCR sequence sharing than mice, possibly partly because of HLA diversity. There were also resident alphabeta T cells of normal skin sequenced in scalp samples. It was lesional scalp, especially alopecia totalis/universalis, that showed higher clonality than normal scalp.

As the sequencing template, cDNA was produced by extracting RNA and reverse transcribing it. Measured with immunoSEQ multiplex PCR; TCRdb has only the in-frame clones, and not every one. This sample has more than 250,000 clones, each found more than once. This clone was seen a few times. Its antigen is not known. Gene names are the mouse ones. The observed sequence ends 4 residues before the CDR3 terminus, with the missing tail filled in from the germline J gene. V was clipped by 2 bases and J by 3 bases, with 8 bases between them. From germline, CDR1 is MSHET and CDR2 SYDVDS. The CDR3 sequence is 13 residues long. Researchers sorted pooled cutaneous lymph node cells on the basis of CD4, CD8alpha, NKG2D, NKG2ACE and other markers.

Sequencing was carried out using CD4+ T cells sorted from a lymph node. V gene TRBV29 combines with J gene TRBJ2-7; perhaps TRBD1 as D (6 bases). The TCR sequence derives from a C3H/HeJ mouse with alopecia areata. The MHC haplotype of the strain is H2-k. CDR3 protein: CASSLRDNYEQYF. CDR3 DNA (partial): TGTGCTAGCAGTTTAAGGGACAACTAT.